This T cell receptor beta chain was documented in a study of shared clonotypes between healthy human individuals. In the study overall: Each donor's CD4 naive and CD4 memory cells filled three plates apiece, CD8 naive two, and CD8 memory one. Study-wide points: Sorted-subset sequencing was shown by rarefaction to be incomplete despite large depth. Apart from blood, nothing was sampled; tissue repertoires likely differ.

Points on this clone: What it recognizes is unknown.

This CDR3 spans 19 amino acids. V shed 0 bases, J shed 5 bases, and the junction held 13 bases outside the gene matches. Splitting of each subset's genomic DNA was done evenly across several immunoSEQ plates. Sequenced by immunoSEQ multiplex PCR; TCRdb stores in-frame clones only, minus some. Among 2 million to 2.5 million clones listed, around 92% were seen once. The chain recombines TRBV5-3 with TRBJ2-2; 10 bases are shared with TRBD2. TRBV5-3 is labeled an ORF, and its function is uncertain. This clonotype was sampled from a man younger than 35 in good health. Some clones in this sample may be carry-over from other donors' samples. The sequenced sample was naive CD4+ T cells from PBMCs. Subset specified: CD45RA+ positively selected. CDR3 bases: TGTGCCAGAAGCTTGGCCCAGGCCCTAGCGGGAGAGCGAACCGGGGAGCTGTTTTTT. The encoded protein is CARSLAQALAGERTGELFF.